This T cell receptor beta chain was recovered during a study of T cell clonality in common variable immunodeficiency. This clone was detected many times. The antigen remains unidentified. Coverage ceases 3 residues before the CDR3 finishes, and the germline J gene fills in the end. Study-level points and caveats: What drives increased CVID clonality needs T cell subpopulation sequencing.

The table came from immunoSEQ multiplex PCR; TCRdb's copy has only in-frame clones and leaves some out. The sample contains approximately 44,000 clones, none occurring once; more than 9% lies in the top ten. With 0 bases clipped from V and 2 bases from J, the junction kept 5 bases outside the gene matches. The CDR3 consists of 16 residues. Germline CDR1 PRHDT, CDR2 FYEKMQ (reference sequence). Material: peripheral blood mononuclear cells. The V call is TRBV13, the J call TRBJ2-5, with 8 bases identical to TRBD2. The TCR was taken from a person aged 18-69 years in good health. The chain's CDR3 is CASSLGGGGNQETQYF. CDR3 DNA, as far as it was read: TGTGCCAGCAGCTTAGGGGGCGGGGGGAATCAAGAGACC.